This TCR beta chain was identified during a study of CD8+CD57+ T cells in acquired aplastic anemia. In the study overall: Across the sorted CD4+ and CD8+ cells, DNA amounts averaged about 3.1 ug. General study points: Controls and patients did not differ significantly in CD8+ Simpson's diversity.

TCR beta VDJ and CDR3 profiles were obtained from a genomic DNA template. Using its own MiXCR run on the reads, TCRdb lists one record per CDR3 protein. This table has roughly 300,000 distinct CDR3 sequences, roughly three fifths appearing once. CDR1 is SEHNR, CDR2 FQNEAQ, per germline (reference sequence). Trimming removed 3 bases from V and 6 bases from J; junction bases left unmatched: 1. The CDR3 spans 12 residues. To note about this clonotype: The target antigen is unknown.

Material for sequencing was sorted CD4+, CD8+, or CD8+CD57+ T cells (not recorded which) from PBMCs. The V and J genes are TRBV7-9 and TRBJ1-1; 7 positions match TRBD1. The clonotype comes from a human donor with severe aplastic anemia or a healthy control (not recorded which). CDR3 amino acids: CASSFTGAEAFF. CDR3 bases: TGTGCCAGCAGCTTTACAGGGGCTGAAGCTTTCTTT. Complete variable domain (other parts from reference TRBV7-9 and TRBJ1-1): DTGVSQNPRHKITKRGQNVTFRCDPISEHNRLYWYRQTLGQGPEFLTYFQNEAQLEKSRLLSDRFSAERPKGSFSTLEIQRTEQGDSAMYLCASSFTGAEAFFGQGTRLTVV.